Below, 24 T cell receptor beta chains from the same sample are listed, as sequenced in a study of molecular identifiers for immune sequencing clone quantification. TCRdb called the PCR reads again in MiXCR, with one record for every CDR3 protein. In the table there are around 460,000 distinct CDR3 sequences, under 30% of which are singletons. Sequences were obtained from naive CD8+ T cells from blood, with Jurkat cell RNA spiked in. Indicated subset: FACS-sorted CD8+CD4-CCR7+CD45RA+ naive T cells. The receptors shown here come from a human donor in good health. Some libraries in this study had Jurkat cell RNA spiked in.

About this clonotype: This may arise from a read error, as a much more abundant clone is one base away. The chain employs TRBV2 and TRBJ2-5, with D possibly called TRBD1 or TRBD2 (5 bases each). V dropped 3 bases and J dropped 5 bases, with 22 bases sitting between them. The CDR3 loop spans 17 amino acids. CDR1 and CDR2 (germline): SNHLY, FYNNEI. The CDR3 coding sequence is TGTGCCAGCAGTGAGGGGACCCGAAAGCGTCCAGGCGAGACCCAGTACTTC. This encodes CASSEGTRKRPGETQYF.

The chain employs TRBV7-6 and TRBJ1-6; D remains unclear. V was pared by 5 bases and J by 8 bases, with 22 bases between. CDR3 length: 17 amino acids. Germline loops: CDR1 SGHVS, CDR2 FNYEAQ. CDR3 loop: CASSQTPLQSGDSPLHF. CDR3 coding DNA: TGTGCCAGCAGCCAAACCCCCCTCCAGAGCGGGGATTCACCCCTCCACTTT.

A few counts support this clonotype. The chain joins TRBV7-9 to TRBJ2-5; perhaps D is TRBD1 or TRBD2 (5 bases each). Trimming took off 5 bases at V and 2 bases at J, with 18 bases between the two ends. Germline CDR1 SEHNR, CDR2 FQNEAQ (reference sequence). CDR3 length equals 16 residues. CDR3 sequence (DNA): TGTGCCAGCAGCACCACCGTTGGGGGAGTACAAGAGACCCAGTACTTC. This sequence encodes CASSTTVGGVQETQYF.

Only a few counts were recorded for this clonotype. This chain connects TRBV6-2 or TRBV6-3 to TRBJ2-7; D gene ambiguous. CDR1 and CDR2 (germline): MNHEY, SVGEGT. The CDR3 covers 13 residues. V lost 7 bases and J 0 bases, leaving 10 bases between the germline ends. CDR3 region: CASNFGPSYEQYF. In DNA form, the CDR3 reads TGTGCCAGCAACTTCGGGCCCTCCTACGAGCAGTACTTC.

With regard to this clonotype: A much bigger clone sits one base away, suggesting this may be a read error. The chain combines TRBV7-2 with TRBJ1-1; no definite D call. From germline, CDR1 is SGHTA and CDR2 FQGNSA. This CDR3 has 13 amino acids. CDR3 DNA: TGTGCCAGCAATCAATGGCTGGGTACTGAAGTTTTCTTT. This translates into CASNQWLGTEVFF.

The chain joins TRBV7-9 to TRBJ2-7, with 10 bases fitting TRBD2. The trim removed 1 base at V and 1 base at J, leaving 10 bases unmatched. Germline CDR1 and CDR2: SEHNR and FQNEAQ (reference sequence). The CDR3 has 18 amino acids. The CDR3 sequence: CASSLGLAGGPTSYEQYF. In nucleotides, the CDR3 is TGTGCCAGCAGCTTAGGGTTAGCGGGGGGCCCCACATCCTACGAGCAGTACTTC. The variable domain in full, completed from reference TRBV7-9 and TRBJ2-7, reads DTGVSQNPRHKITKRGQNVTFRCDPISEHNRLYWYRQTLGQGPEFLTYFQNEAQLEKSRLLSDRFSAERPKGSFSTLEIQRTEQGDSAMYLCASSLGLAGGPTSYEQYFGPGTRLTVT.

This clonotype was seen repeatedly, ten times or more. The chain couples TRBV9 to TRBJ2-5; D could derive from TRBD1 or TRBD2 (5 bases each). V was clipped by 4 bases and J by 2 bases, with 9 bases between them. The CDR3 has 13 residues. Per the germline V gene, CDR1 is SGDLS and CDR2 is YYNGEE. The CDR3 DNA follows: TGTGCCAGCAGCTCTGGGACGCAAGAGACCCAGTACTTC. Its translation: CASSSGTQETQYF.

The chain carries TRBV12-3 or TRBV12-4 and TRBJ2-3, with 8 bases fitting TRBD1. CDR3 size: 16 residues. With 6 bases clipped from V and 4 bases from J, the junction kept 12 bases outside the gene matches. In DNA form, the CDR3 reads TGTGCCAGCAGCGACCCGACAGGGGTCAACCCAGATACGCAGTATTTT. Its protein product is CASSDPTGVNPDTQYF.

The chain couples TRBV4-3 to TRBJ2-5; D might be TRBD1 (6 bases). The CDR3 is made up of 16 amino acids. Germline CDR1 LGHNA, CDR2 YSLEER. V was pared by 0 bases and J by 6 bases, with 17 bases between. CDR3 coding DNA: TGCGCCAGCAGCCAAGATAATTATCAGGGGAAGCAGACCCAGTACTTC. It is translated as CASSQDNYQGKQTQYF.

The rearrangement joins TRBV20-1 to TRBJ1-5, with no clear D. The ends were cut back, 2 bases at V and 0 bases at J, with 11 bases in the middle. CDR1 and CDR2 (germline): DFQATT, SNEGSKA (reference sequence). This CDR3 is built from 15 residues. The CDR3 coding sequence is TGCAGTGCTAGACCCACATACAGTAGCAATCAGCCCCAGCATTTT. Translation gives CSARPTYSSNQPQHF.

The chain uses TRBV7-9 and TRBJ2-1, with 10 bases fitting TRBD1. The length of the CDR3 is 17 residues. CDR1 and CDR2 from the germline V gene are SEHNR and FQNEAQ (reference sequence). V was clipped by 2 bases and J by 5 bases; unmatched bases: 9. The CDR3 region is CASSLTTGGLTDNEQFF. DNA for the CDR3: TGTGCCAGCAGCTTAACGACAGGGGGCTTAACTGACAATGAGCAGTTCTTC. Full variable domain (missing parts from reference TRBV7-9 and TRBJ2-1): DTGVSQNPRHKITKRGQNVTFRCDPISEHNRLYWYRQTLGQGPEFLTYFQNEAQLEKSRLLSDRFSAERPKGSFSTLEIQRTEQGDSAMYLCASSLTTGGLTDNEQFFGPGTRLTVL.

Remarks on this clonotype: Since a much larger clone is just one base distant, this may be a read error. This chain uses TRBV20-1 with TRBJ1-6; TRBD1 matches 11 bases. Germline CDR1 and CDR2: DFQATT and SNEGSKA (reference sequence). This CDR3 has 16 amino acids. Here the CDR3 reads CGARAEDRGLPRALHF. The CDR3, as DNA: TGCGGTGCTAGAGCCGAGGACAGGGGGCTACCTAGGGCCCTCCACTTT.

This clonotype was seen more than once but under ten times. For the CDR3, the DNA is TGTGCCAGCAGCTCCAACCGGGACCTGGGCTACGAGCAGTACTTC. This gives the protein CASSSNRDLGYEQYF. J is TRBJ2-7 and V is TRBV7-9, with D perhaps assigned TRBD1 or TRBD2 (5 bases each). The germline V gene has CDR1 SEHNR and CDR2 FQNEAQ (reference sequence). Between the trimmed V and J ends, which lost 4 bases and 3 bases, there was a span of 16 bases. The CDR3 consists of 15 residues.

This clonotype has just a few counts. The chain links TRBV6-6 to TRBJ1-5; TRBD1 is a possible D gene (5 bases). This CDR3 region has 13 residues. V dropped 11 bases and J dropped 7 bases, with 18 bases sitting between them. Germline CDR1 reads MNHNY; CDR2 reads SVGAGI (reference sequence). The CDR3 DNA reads TGTGCCGGGGGGGGGACCATGGCCCAGCCCCAGCATTTT. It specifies CAGGGTMAQPQHF.

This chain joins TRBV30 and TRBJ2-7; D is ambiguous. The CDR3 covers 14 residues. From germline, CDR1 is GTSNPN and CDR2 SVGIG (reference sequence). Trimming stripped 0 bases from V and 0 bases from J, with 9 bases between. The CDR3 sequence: CAWSVPESSYEQYF. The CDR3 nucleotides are TGTGCCTGGAGTGTACCGGAGAGCTCCTACGAGCAGTACTTC.

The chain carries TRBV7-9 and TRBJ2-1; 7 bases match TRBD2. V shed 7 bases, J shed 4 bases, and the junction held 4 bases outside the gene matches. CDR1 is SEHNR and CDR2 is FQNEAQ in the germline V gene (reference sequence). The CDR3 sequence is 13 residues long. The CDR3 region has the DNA TGTGCCAGCACCCCGGGACTATACAATGAGCAGTTCTTC. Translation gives CASTPGLYNEQFF. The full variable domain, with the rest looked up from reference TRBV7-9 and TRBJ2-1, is DTGVSQNPRHKITKRGQNVTFRCDPISEHNRLYWYRQTLGQGPEFLTYFQNEAQLEKSRLLSDRFSAERPKGSFSTLEIQRTEQGDSAMYLCASTPGLYNEQFFGPGTRLTVL.

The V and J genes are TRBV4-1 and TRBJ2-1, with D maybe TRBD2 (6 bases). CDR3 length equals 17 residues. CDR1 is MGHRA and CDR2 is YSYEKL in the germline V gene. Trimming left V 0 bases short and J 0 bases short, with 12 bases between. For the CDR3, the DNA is TGCGCCAGCAGCCAAGATCAAGCGGGTTCCTCCTACAATGAGCAGTTCTTC. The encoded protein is CASSQDQAGSSYNEQFF.

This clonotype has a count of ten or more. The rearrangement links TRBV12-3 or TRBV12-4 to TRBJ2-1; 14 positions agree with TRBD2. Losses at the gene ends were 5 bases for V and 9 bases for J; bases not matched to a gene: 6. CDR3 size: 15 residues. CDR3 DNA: TGTGCCAGCAGTCCGACTAGCGGGGGGGCAGGTGAGCAGTTCTTC. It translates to CASSPTSGGAGEQFF.

The CDR3 here is CASSTDRGPYEQYF. The CDR3 DNA reads TGTGCCAGCAGTACGGACAGGGGCCCCTACGAGCAGTACTTC. V usage is TRBV12-3 or TRBV12-4 and J usage is TRBJ2-7, with TRBD1 matching over 9 bases. The CDR3 extends over 14 amino acids. Trimming removed 5 bases from V and 2 bases from J; junction bases left unmatched: 4.

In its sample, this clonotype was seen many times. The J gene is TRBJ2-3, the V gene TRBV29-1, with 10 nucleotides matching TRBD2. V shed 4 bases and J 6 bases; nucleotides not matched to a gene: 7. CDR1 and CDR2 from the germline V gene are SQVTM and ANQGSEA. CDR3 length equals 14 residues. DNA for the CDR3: TGCAGCGTTGTTCTAGCGGGGGAGGGTGATACGCAGTATTTT. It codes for CSVVLAGEGDTQYF.

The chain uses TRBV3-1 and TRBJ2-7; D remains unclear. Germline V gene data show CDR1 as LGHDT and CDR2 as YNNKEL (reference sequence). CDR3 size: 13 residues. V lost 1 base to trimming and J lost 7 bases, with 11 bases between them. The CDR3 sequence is CASSQVVAREQYF. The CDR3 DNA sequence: TGTGCCAGCAGCCAAGTTGTTGCTCGAGAGCAGTACTTC.

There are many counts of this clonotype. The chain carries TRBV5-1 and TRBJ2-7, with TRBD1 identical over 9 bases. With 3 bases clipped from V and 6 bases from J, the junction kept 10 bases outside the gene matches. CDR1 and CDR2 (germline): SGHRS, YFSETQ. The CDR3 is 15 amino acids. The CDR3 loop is CASSWLGTGRVEQYF. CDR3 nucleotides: TGCGCCAGCAGCTGGCTCGGGACAGGGAGAGTCGAGCAGTACTTC.

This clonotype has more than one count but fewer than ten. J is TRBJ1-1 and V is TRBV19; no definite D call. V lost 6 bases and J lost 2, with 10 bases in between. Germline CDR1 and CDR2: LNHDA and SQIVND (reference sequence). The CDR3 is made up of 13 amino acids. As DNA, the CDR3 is TGTGCCAGTAGGTGGGCGGCCAACACTGAAGCTTTCTTT. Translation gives CASRWAANTEAFF.

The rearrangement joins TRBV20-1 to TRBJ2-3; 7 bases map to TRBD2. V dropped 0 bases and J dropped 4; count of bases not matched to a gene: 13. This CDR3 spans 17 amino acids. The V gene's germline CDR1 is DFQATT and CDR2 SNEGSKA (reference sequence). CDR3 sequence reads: CSARDTRLATLADTQYF. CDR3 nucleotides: TGCAGTGCTAGAGATACCCGACTAGCCACCCTTGCAGATACGCAGTATTTT.